The 5 T cell receptor beta chains in this list originate from one sample, sequenced in a study of Graves' ophthalmopathy and Graves' hyperthyroidism. The authors amplified TCR beta CDR3 regions from RNA transcripts. RT-PCR with HTBI primers came first, then second-round multiplex PCR. TCRdb reprocessed the multiplex PCR reads via MiXCR and lists one record per CDR3 protein. The table has over 12,000 distinct CDR3 sequences, 50% seen once. Input material: peripheral blood. These receptors all come from a woman younger than 45 with Graves' ophthalmopathy.

The V and J genes are TRBV19 and TRBJ2-1; 9 bases map to TRBD1. The trim removed 4 bases at V and 5 bases at J, leaving 3 bases unmatched. The CDR3 sequence is 14 residues long. Germline assignment: CDR1 LNHDA and CDR2 SQIVND (reference sequence). The CDR3 sequence is CASSSRDRDNEQFF. The CDR3 DNA is TGTGCCAGTAGTAGTCGGGACAGGGACAATGAGCAGTTCTTC.

CDR3 coding DNA: TGTGCCAGCAGCTCCGGGACAGGTTGGGAAAAACTGTTTTTT. This codes for CASSSGTGWEKLFF. The chain has TRBV7-8 and TRBJ1-4; 8 positions match TRBD1. CDR3 length: 14 amino acids. The V segment lost 4 bases and the J segment 8 bases; nucleotides outside the gene matches: 6. Germline-derived CDR1 and CDR2 are SGHVS and FQNEAQ.

The gene calls are TRBV2 and TRBJ1-5; D may be TRBD1 (6 bases). This CDR3 is built from 15 residues. Germline V lookup: CDR1 SNHLY, CDR2 FYNNEI. V was shortened by 3 bases and J by 1 base, with 10 bases between the two germline ends. CDR3 sequence: CASSDLGASNQPQHF. CDR3 sequence (DNA): TGTGCCAGCAGTGATTTGGGGGCAAGCAATCAGCCCCAGCATTTT.

CDR3 residues: CSVTSIGGGYEQYF. Written as DNA, the CDR3 is TGCAGCGTTACCTCCATAGGGGGAGGCTACGAGCAGTACTTC. V gene TRBV29-1 combines with J gene TRBJ2-7, with D possibly called TRBD1 or TRBD2 (6 bases each). The CDR3 totals 14 residues. Germline CDR1 reads SQVTM; CDR2 reads ANQGSEA. The ends were cut back, 5 bases at V and 3 bases at J, with 17 bases in the middle.

This chain connects TRBV7-9 to TRBJ2-5, with 9 bases identical to TRBD1. Trimming cost V 6 bases and J 5 bases; bases outside gene matches: 10. CDR1 and CDR2 (germline): SEHNR, FQNEAQ (reference sequence). CDR3 length equals 15 residues. The CDR3 DNA follows: TGTGCCAGCAGAGCCGGGACAGGGTTCGTCGAGACCCAGTACTTC. Translated: CASRAGTGFVETQYF.